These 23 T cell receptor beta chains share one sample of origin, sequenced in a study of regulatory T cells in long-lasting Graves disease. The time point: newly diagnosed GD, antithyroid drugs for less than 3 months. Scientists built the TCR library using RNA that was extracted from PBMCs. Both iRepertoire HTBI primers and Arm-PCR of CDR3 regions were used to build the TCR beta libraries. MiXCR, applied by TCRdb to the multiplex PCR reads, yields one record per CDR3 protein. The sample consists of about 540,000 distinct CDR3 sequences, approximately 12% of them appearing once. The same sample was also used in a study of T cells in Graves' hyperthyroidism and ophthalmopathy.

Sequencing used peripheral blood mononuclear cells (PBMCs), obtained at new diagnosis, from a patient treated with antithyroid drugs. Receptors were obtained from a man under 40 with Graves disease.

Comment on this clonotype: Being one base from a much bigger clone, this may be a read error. For the CDR3, the DNA is TGTGCCAGCAGTGCCTCGCTAGCGGGAAGAACAGATACGCAGTATTTT. As protein: CASSASLAGRTDTQYF. The chain links TRBV6-2 or TRBV6-3 to TRBJ2-3, with 9 positions matching TRBD2. V lost 5 bases and J lost 3; bases outside the gene matches: 9. The CDR3 is 16 amino acids. CDR1 is MNHEY and CDR2 is SVGEGT in the germline V gene.

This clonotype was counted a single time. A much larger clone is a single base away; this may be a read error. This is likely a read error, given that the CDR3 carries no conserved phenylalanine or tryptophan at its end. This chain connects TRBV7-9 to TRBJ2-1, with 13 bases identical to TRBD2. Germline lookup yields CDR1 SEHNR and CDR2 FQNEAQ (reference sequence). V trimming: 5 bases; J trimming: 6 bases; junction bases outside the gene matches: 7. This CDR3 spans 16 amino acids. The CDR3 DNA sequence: TGTGCCAGCAGCCCACGGGGGACTAGCGGGATCAATGAGCAGTTCCTC. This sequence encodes CASSPRGTSGINEQFL.

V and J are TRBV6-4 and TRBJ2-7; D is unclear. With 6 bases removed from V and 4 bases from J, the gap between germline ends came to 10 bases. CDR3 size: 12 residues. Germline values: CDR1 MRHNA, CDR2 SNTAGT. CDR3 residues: CASSRTQYEQYF. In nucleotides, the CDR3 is TGTGCCAGCAGCCGGACCCAGTACGAGCAGTACTTC.

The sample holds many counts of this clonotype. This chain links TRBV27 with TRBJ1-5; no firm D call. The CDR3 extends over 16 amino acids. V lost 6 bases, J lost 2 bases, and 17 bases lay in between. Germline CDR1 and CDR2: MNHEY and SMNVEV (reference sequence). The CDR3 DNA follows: TGTGCCAGCAGCGTCGGTAAAGTTGTGGGCAATCAGCCCCAGCATTTT. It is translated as CASSVGKVVGNQPQHF.

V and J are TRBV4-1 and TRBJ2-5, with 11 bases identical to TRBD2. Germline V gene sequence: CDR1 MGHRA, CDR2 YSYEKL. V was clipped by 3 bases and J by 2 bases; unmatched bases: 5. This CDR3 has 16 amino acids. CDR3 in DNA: TGCGCCAGCAGCCAGGGACTAGCGGAACAACAAGAGACCCAGTACTTC. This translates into CASSQGLAEQQETQYF.

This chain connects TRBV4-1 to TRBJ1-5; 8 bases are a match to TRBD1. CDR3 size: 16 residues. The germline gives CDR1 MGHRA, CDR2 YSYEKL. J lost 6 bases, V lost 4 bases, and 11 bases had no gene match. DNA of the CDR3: TGCGCCAGCAGCCCTTTCCCCGACAGGGGAGGTCAGCCCCAGCATTTT. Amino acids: CASSPFPDRGGQPQHF.

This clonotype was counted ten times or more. The CDR3 loop is CASSLLATNEKLFF. The CDR3 coding sequence is TGTGCCAGCTCATTACTTGCAACTAATGAAAAACTGTTTTTT. The rearrangement uses TRBV18 and TRBJ1-4; D is uncertain. The CDR3 is 14 residues long. V lost 5 bases and J 0 bases, leaving 7 bases between the germline ends. Germline CDR1 and CDR2: KGHSH and LQKENI.

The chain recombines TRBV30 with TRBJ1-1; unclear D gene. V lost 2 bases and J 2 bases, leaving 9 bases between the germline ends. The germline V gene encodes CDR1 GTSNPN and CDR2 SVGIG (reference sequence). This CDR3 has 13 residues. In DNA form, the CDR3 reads TGTGCCTGGAGTCAGGCGGTCAACACTGAAGCTTTCTTT. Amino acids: CAWSQAVNTEAFF.

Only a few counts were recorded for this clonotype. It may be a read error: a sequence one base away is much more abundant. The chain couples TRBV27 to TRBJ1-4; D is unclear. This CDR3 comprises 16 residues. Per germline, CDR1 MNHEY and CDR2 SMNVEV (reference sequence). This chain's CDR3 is CATSRAGWTPNEKLLF. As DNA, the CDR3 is TGTGCCACCTCGCGGGCAGGTTGGACGCCTAATGAAAAACTGCTTTTT.

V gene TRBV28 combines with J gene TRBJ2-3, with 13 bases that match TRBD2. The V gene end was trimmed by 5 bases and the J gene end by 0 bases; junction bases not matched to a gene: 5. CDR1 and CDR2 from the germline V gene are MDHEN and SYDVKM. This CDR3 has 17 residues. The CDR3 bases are TGTGCCAGCAGTGGCGGGACTAGCGGGGCTAGCACAGATACGCAGTATTTT. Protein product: CASSGGTSGASTDTQYF.

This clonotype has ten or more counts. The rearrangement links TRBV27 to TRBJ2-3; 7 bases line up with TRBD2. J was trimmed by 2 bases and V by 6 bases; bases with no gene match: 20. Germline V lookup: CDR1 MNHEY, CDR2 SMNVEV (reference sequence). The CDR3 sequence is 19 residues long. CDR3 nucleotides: TGTGCCAGCAGCTCCTCCGGAGCGGGGAAATATATATACACAGATACGCAGTATTTT. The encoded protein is CASSSSGAGKYIYTDTQYF.

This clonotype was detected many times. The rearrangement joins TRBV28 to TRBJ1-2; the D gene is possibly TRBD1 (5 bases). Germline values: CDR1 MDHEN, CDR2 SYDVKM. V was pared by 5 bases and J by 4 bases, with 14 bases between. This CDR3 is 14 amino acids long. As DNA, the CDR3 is TGTGCCAGCAGTACGACAGCTTCCTTCTATGGCTACACCTTC. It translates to CASSTTASFYGYTF.

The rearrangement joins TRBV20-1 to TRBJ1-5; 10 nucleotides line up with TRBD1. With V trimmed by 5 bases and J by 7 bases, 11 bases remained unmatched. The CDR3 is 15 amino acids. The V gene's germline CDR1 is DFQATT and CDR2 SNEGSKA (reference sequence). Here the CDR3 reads CSALSRQGASQPQHF. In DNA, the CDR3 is TGCAGTGCTCTTTCTAGACAGGGGGCAAGCCAGCCCCAGCATTTT.

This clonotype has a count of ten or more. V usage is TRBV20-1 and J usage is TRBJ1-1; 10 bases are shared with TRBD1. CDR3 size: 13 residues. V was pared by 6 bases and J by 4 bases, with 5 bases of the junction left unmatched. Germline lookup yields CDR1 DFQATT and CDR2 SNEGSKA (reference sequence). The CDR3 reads CSAEDRGATEAFF. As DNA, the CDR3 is TGCAGTGCCGAGGACAGGGGGGCCACTGAAGCTTTCTTT.

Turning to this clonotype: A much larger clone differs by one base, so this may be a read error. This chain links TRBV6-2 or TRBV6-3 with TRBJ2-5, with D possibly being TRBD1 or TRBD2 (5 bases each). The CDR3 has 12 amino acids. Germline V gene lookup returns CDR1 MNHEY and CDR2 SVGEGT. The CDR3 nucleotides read TGTGCCAGCAGTTACGTGGGGGAGAACCAGTACTTC. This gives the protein CASSYVGENQYF.

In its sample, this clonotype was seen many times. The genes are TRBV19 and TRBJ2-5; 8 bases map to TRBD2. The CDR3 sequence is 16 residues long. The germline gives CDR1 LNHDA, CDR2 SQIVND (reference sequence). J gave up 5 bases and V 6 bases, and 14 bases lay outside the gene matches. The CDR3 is CASSLGAGVDRETQYF. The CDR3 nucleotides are TGTGCCAGTAGCCTGGGAGCGGGAGTGGATCGGGAGACCCAGTACTTC.

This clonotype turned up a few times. The CDR3 region is CATSRGLAGDNEQFF. The DNA for the CDR3 is TGTGCCACCAGCAGAGGGCTAGCGGGGGACAATGAGCAGTTCTTC. This chain uses TRBV15 with TRBJ2-1, with 10 bases lining up with TRBD2. CDR1 is LNHNV, CDR2 YYDKDF, per germline (reference sequence). The CDR3 spans 15 residues. Germline trimming cut 1 base from V and 5 bases from J; bases unmatched to any gene: 2. The complete variable domain, with remaining parts taken from reference TRBV15 and TRBJ2-1, reads DAMVIQNPRYQVTQFGKPVTLSCSQTLNHNVMYWYQQKSSQAPKLLFHYYDKDFNNEADTPDNFQSRRPNTSFCFLDIRSPGLGDTAMYLCATSRGLAGDNEQFFGPGTRLTVL.

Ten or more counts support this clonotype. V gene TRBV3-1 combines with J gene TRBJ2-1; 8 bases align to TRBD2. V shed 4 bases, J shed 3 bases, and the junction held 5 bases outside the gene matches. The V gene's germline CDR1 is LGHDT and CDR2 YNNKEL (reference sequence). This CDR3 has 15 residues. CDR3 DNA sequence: TGTGCCAGCAGCCCCGGGACTAGATTCTACAATGAGCAGTTCTTC. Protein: CASSPGTRFYNEQFF.

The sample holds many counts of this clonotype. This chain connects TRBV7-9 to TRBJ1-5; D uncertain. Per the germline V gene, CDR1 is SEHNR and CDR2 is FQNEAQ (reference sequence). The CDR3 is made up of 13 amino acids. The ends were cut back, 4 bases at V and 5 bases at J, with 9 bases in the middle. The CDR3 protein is CASSSHSDQPQHF. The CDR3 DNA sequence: TGTGCCAGCAGCTCCCATAGTGATCAGCCCCAGCATTTT.

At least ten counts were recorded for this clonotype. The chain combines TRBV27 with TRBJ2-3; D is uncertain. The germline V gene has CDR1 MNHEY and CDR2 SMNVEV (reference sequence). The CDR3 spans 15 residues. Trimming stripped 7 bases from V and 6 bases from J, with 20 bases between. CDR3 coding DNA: TGTGCCAGCAAAAATCACGGGCGCCTCGTCGATACGCAGTATTTT. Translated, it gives CASKNHGRLVDTQYF.

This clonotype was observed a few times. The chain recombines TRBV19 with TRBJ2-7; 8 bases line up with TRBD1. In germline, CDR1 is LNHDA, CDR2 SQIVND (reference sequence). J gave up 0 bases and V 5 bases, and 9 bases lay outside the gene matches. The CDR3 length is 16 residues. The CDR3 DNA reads TGTGCCAGTAGTGCCGCTCAGGGGGCCAGCTCCTACGAGCAGTACTTC. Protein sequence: CASSAAQGASSYEQYF.

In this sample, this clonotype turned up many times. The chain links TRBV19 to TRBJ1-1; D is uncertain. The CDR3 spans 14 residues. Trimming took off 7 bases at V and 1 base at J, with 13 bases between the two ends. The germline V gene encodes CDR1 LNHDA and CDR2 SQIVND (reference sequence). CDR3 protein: CASTRHPSNTEAFF. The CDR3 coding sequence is TGTGCCAGTACTCGGCACCCTTCGAACACTGAAGCTTTCTTT.

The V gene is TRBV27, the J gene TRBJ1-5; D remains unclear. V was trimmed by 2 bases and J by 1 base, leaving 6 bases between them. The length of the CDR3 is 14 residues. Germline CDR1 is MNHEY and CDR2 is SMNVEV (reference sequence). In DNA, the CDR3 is TGTGCCAGCAGTTTAGCACAGAGCAATCAGCCCCAGCATTTT. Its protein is CASSLAQSNQPQHF.